This entry lists 26 T cell receptor beta chains sequenced from one sample in a study of control samples from healthy donors and cancer patients (dated by TCRdb to about 2020). Library creation used the immunoSEQ multiplex PCR assay. Imported from immuneACCESS, the table was reduced by TCRdb to in-frame sequences with V and J called. These copies leave out some clones; in studies compared against another copy, an unresolved V gene accounts for under half, and the cause of the remainder is not known. Here the sample has 200,000 to 250,000 clones; just under 95% occur a single time. Clones ranked in the top ten supply roughly 1.6% of the sample. The sequencing sample was made of blood. These receptor sequences come from a man aged 50 or older in good health.

The chain is built from TRBV5-4 and TRBJ2-3; D not resolved. CDR3 length equals 15 residues. Trimming cost V 1 base and J 6 bases, with 15 bases left between them. Looked up from germline, CDR1 is SGHNT and CDR2 is YYREEE (reference sequence). This CDR3 reads CASSLFGPEADTQYF. In nucleotides, the CDR3 is TGTGCCAGCAGCTTGTTTGGACCCGAAGCCGATACGCAGTATTTT.

The rearrangement joins TRBV18 to TRBJ2-6; D is uncertain. The CDR3 consists of 15 residues. V lost 3 bases and J 0 bases, leaving 6 bases between the germline ends. CDR1 and CDR2 from the germline V gene are KGHSH and LQKENI. CDR3 sequence: CASSPDLSGANVLTF. The DNA of the CDR3 is TGTGCCAGCTCACCCGATCTCTCTGGGGCCAACGTCCTGACTTTC.

The sample holds one count of this clone. The genes are TRBV21-1 and TRBJ2-7; TRBD1 is the table's D call and was not checked against the DNA. TRBV21-1 constitutes a pseudogene. This CDR3 spans 14 amino acids. The CDR3 bases are TGTGCCAGCAGTACCGGGACAGGGGACAACGAGCAGTACGTC. This codes for CASSTGTGDNEQYV.

The chain is built from TRBV7-9 and TRBJ2-5; a possible D gene is TRBD1 (6 bases). The CDR3 extends over 17 amino acids. Trimming stripped 4 bases from V and 5 bases from J, with 23 bases between. CDR1 SEHNR and CDR2 FQNEAQ come from the germline V gene (reference sequence). The CDR3 DNA is TGTGCCAGCAGCTCATACCTCCAGGGGTCCCCTCGTGAGACCCAGTACTTC. Protein product: CASSSYLQGSPRETQYF.

This clone showed up just a few times. The V gene is TRBV5-1, the J gene TRBJ2-7, with 9 bases aligning to TRBD1. J was trimmed by 5 bases and V by 4 bases; bases with no gene match: 10. This CDR3 spans 15 amino acids. Per the germline V gene, CDR1 is SGHRS and CDR2 is YFSETQ. CDR3 protein: CASSLGGQGFDEQYV. DNA of the CDR3: TGCGCCAGCAGCCTAGGAGGACAGGGGTTCGACGAGCAGTACGTC.

On this clone itself: A read error may account for a junction end that differs from germline. This specimen includes other DNA sequences encoding the same CDR3. The J gene is TRBJ1-6, the V gene TRBV7-2; no clear D. CDR1 is SGHTA and CDR2 is FQGNSA in the germline V gene. The CDR3 runs to 16 residues. The CDR3 sequence: CVSSLESGAYNSPLHF. CDR3 sequence (DNA): TGCGTCAGCAGCTTAGAATCCGGGGCCTATAATTCACCCCTCCACTTT.

This rearrangement joins TRBV5-8 to TRBJ1-1; 8 bases agree with TRBD1. V lost 4 bases to trimming and J lost 1 base; unmatched junction nucleotides: 3. CDR3 size: 14 residues. Germline V gene data show CDR1 as SGHTS and CDR2 as YDEGEE. The CDR3 sequence is CASSGGQGNTEAFF. The CDR3 DNA sequence: TGTGCCAGCAGCGGCGGACAGGGGAACACTGAAGCTTTCTTT.

This clone appeared a single time. The J gene is TRBJ2-7, the V gene TRBV4-1; the D is unclear. CDR3 length equals 14 residues. Germline CDR1 reads MGHRA; CDR2 reads YSYEKL. The V gene lost 1 base and the J gene lost 2 bases, with 9 bases spanning the gap. The CDR3 DNA is TGCGCCAGCAGCCAAGTAACCGTCCCCTACGAGCAGTACTTC. Protein: CASSQVTVPYEQYF.

The J gene is TRBJ2-3, the V gene TRBV6-2 or TRBV6-3; D possibly matches TRBD1 or TRBD2 (6 bases each). CDR3 size: 15 residues. V was pared by 3 bases and J by 6 bases, with 16 bases between. Germline V lookup: CDR1 MNHEY, CDR2 SVGEGT. CDR3 sequence: CASSYRGRPLDTQYF. In DNA form, the CDR3 reads TGTGCCAGCAGTTATAGGGGGAGGCCCTTGGATACGCAGTATTTT.

The chain is built from TRBV6-6 and TRBJ2-2; D perhaps matches TRBD1 (6 bases). Trimming took off 6 bases at V and 3 bases at J, with 11 bases between the two ends. The CDR3 covers 14 residues. CDR1 and CDR2 (germline): MNHNY, SVGAGI (reference sequence). DNA for the CDR3: TGTGCCAGCAGACACGGACAGTACACCGGGGAGCTGTTTTTT. Translated, it gives CASRHGQYTGELFF.

This chain connects TRBV2 to TRBJ2-3, with D unresolved. Trimming cost V 4 bases and J 7 bases, with 6 bases left between them. CDR1 is SNHLY and CDR2 is FYNNEI in the germline V gene. This CDR3 is 11 amino acids long. CDR3 region: CASSGGNTQYF. The CDR3 nucleotides read TGTGCCAGCAGTGGGGGAAATACGCAGTATTTT. The variable domain in full, completed from reference TRBV2 and TRBJ2-3, reads EPEVTQTPSHQVTQMGQEVILRCVPISNHLYFYWYRQILGQKVEFLVSFYNNEISEKSEIFDDQFSVERPDGSNFTLKIRSTKLEDSAMYFCASSGGNTQYFGPGTRLTVL.

This chain links TRBV7-2 with TRBJ1-5; D call uncertain. CDR1 and CDR2 (germline): SGHTA, FQGNSA. V was pared by 7 bases and J by 7 bases, with 14 bases between. The CDR3 consists of 13 residues. The CDR3 DNA reads TGTGCCAGCACCCAGACCCTACGGCAGCCCCAGCATTTT. Amino acids: CASTQTLRQPQHF.

The J gene is TRBJ2-5, the V gene TRBV6-5, with a possible D match to TRBD1 (7 bases). The CDR3 contains 15 residues. Germline V gene lookup returns CDR1 MNHEY and CDR2 SVGAGI. V was cut by 7 bases and J by 0 bases, with 15 bases left in between. The DNA of the CDR3 is TGTGCCAGCAATCGGGGGACAGCCTACCAAGAGACCCAGTACTTC. Encoded protein: CASNRGTAYQETQYF.

The sample holds one count of this clone. The chain links TRBV3-1 (or the pseudogene TRBV3-2) to TRBJ1-4, with D unclear. The CDR3 runs 13 residues. Trimming cost V 4 bases and J 8 bases, with 11 bases left between them. Germline V gives CDR1 LGHDT, CDR2 YNNKEL (reference sequence). CDR3: CASSRTNKEKLFF. The DNA of the CDR3 is TGTGCCAGCAGCCGGACGAATAAGGAAAAACTGTTTTTT.

CDR3 protein: CASSYDQGTEAFF. CDR3 DNA: TGTGCCAGCAGCTACGACCAGGGGACTGAAGCTTTCTTT. The chain links TRBV9 to TRBJ1-1, with D tentatively TRBD1 (6 bases). V was pared by 4 bases and J by 5 bases, with 12 bases between. The CDR3 contains 13 residues. Germline CDR1 reads SGDLS; CDR2 reads YYNGEE.

V and J are TRBV2 and TRBJ2-6; unclear D gene. The germline CDR1 and CDR2 sequences are SNHLY and FYNNEI. The length of the CDR3 is 15 residues. V was shortened by 1 base and J by 0 bases, with 4 bases between the two germline ends. The CDR3 loop is CASSEGLSGANVLTF. CDR3 in DNA: TGTGCCAGCAGTGAAGGTCTCTCTGGGGCCAACGTCCTGACTTTC.

The rearrangement links TRBV2 to TRBJ1-2; D is possibly TRBD1 (6 bases). The V gene's germline CDR1 is SNHLY and CDR2 FYNNEI. The CDR3 runs to 15 residues. V shed 6 bases and J shed 0 bases, with 14 bases lying between them. CDR3 sequence reads: CASRRNRETNYGYTF. The CDR3 DNA follows: TGTGCCAGCAGACGGAACAGGGAAACTAACTATGGCTACACCTTC.

The V gene is TRBV6-6, the J gene TRBJ2-1; 13 bases are a match to TRBD2. The germline V gene encodes CDR1 MNHNY and CDR2 SVGAGI (reference sequence). This CDR3 is 15 amino acids long. The ends lost 5 bases at V and 7 bases at J; junction bases unmatched: 5. The DNA for the CDR3 is TGTGCCAGCAGTACTAGCGGGGGGGCGTTTAATGAGCAGTTCTTC. The encoded protein is CASSTSGGAFNEQFF.

This chain links TRBV18 with TRBJ2-7, with 8 bases fitting TRBD2. Germline V gene lookup returns CDR1 KGHSH and CDR2 LQKENI. CDR3 length: 13 residues. With V trimmed by 5 bases and J by 3 bases, 3 bases remained unmatched. The CDR3 DNA sequence: TGTGCCAGCTCATCCACTAGCGGCTACGAGCAGTACTTC. Translated, it gives CASSSTSGYEQYF.

The CDR3 here is CASSEAEVRYGYTF. CDR3 DNA sequence: TGTGCCAGCAGTGAGGCAGAGGTACGGTATGGCTACACCTTC. The chain employs TRBV2 and TRBJ1-2; D gene uncertain. The CDR3 is 14 amino acids. Trimming left V 3 bases short and J 5 bases short, with 13 bases between. The germline V gene has CDR1 SNHLY and CDR2 FYNNEI.

V is TRBV11-1 and J is TRBJ2-2; TRBD1 matches at 10 bases. J lost 7 bases, V lost 4 bases, and 6 bases had no gene match. The CDR3 length is 15 residues. Germline assignment: CDR1 SGHAT and CDR2 FQDESV (reference sequence). CDR3 DNA sequence: TGTGCCAGCAGCTCGGACAGGGGGGGACACGGGGAGCTGTTTTTT. This translates into CASSSDRGGHGELFF.

This chain uses TRBV28 with TRBJ1-5; D unclear. CDR1 is MDHEN and CDR2 is SYDVKM in the germline V gene. The CDR3 totals 14 residues. Trimming took 3 bases from V and 6 from J, leaving 12 bases between them. The CDR3 spells CASSFTDPGQPQHF. The CDR3 coding sequence is TGTGCCAGCAGTTTCACCGACCCTGGTCAGCCCCAGCATTTT.

The chain carries TRBV13 and TRBJ1-1; D is unresolved. With 1 base removed from V and 2 bases from J, the gap between germline ends came to 5 bases. The germline V gene has CDR1 PRHDT and CDR2 FYEKMQ (reference sequence). CDR3 length equals 13 residues. The CDR3 loop reads CASSLDPNTEAFF. The CDR3 coding sequence is TGTGCCAGCAGCTTAGATCCTAACACTGAAGCTTTCTTT.

The chain uses TRBV25-1 and TRBJ1-2; 7 bases fit TRBD1. The J segment lost 5 bases and the V segment lost 2 bases, leaving 5 bases of the junction unmatched. CDR1 is MGHDK, CDR2 SYGVNS, per germline. This CDR3 region has 14 residues. DNA of the CDR3: TGTGCCAGCAGTGAAACAGGGGTCTGGTATGGCTACACCTTC. Residues: CASSETGVWYGYTF.

As to this clone: This sample also contains other DNA sequences that code for the same CDR3. The V call is TRBV6-2 or TRBV6-3, the J call TRBJ2-7; no definite D call. Trimming pared 0 bases from V and 4 bases from J, leaving 4 bases between. The CDR3 loop spans 12 amino acids. The germline gives CDR1 MNHEY, CDR2 SVGEGT. CDR3 coding DNA: TGTGCCAGCAGTTACTCGTCTTACGAGCAGTACTTC. This gives the protein CASSYSSYEQYF.

The chain links TRBV4-2 to TRBJ1-5, with a weak D call TRBD1 (6 bases). The germline gives CDR1 LGHNA, CDR2 YNFKEQ. Trimming cost V 1 base and J 2 bases, with 9 bases left between them. The CDR3 runs to 15 residues. The CDR3 nucleotides are TGTGCCAGCAGCCAAGGAGGGGGACGCAATCAGCCCCAGCATTTT. Translation gives CASSQGGGRNQPQHF.